The TCR beta chain under discussion was sequenced for a study of Graves' ophthalmopathy and Graves' hyperthyroidism. In germline, CDR1 is WSHSY, CDR2 SAAADI. This CDR3 is built from 14 residues. Trimming took off 4 bases at V and 2 bases at J, with 9 bases between the two ends. RNA transcripts were the source from which TCR beta CDR3 regions were amplified. A first-round RT-PCR used HTBI primers, followed by a second-round multiplex PCR. Using its own MiXCR run on the multiplex PCR reads, TCRdb lists one record per CDR3 protein. The sample holds about 590,000 distinct CDR3 sequences, under 40% seen once. Ten or more counts support this clonotype.

The clonotype was recovered from an adult man with Graves' hyperthyroidism. The sequenced material came from peripheral blood or thyroid tissue (not recorded which). The chain recombines TRBV10-2 with TRBJ1-5; possible D gene TRBD1, 6 bases. The DNA for the CDR3 is TGCGCCAGCAGTGTCTACAGGGGCAATCAGCCCCAGCATTTT. Translating it yields CASSVYRGNQPQHF.